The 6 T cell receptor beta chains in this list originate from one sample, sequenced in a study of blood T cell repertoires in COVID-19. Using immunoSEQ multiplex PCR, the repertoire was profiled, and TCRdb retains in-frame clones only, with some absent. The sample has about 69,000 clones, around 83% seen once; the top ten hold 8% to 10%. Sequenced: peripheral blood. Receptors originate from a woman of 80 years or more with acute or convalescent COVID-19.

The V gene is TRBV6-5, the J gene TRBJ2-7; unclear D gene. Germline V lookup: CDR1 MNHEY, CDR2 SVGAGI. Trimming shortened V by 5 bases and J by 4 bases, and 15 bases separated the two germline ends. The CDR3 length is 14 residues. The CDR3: CASSSRNRDYEQYF. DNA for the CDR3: TGTGCCAGCAGTAGTCGGAACAGAGATTACGAGCAGTACTTC.

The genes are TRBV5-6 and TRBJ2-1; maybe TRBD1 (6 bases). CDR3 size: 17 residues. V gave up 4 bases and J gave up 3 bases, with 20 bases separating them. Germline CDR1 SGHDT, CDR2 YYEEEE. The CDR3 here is CASSMETTGRVYNEQFF. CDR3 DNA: TGTGCCAGCAGCATGGAAACGACAGGTAGGGTCTACAATGAGCAGTTCTTC. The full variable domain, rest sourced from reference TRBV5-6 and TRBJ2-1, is DAGVTQSPTHLIKTRGQQVTLRCSPKSGHDTVSWYQQALGQGPQFIFQYYEEEERQRGNFPDRFSGHQFPNYSSELNVNALLLGDSALYLCASSMETTGRVYNEQFFGPGTRLTVL.

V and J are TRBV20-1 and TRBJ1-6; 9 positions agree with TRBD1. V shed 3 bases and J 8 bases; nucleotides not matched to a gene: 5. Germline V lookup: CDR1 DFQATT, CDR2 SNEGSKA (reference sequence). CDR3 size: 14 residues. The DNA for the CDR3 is TGCAGTGCTAGTGCGGGACAGGGTTATTCACCCCTCCACTTT. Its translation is CSASAGQGYSPLHF.

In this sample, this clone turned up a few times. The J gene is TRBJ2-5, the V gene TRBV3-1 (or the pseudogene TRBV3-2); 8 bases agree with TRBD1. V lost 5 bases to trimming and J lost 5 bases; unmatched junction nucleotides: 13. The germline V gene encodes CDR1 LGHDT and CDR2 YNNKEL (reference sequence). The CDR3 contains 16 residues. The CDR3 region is CASSSPQGAIMETQYF. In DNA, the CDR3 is TGTGCCAGCAGCTCCCCTCAGGGGGCGATAATGGAGACCCAGTACTTC.

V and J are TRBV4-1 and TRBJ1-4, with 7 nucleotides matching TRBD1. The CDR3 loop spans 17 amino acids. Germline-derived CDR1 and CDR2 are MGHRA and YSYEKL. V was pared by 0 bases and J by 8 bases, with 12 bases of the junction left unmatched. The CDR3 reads CASSQDGKNRGREKLFF. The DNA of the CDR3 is TGCGCCAGCAGCCAAGATGGCAAGAACAGGGGAAGAGAAAAACTGTTTTTT.

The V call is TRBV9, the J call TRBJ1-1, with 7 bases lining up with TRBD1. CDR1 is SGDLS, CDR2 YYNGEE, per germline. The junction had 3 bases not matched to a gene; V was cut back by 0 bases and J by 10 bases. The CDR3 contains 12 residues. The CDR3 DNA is TGTGCCAGCAGCGTAGGGGACAGCCGAGCTTTCTTT. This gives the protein CASSVGDSRAFF.